These T cell receptor beta chains were read from a single sample in a study of tumor-infiltrating lymphocytes in primary liver carcinoma. TCRdb independently ran MiXCR on the multiplex PCR reads; one entry per CDR3 protein. The sample includes about 180,000 distinct CDR3 sequences, 60% of them seen just once. Sequenced: peripheral blood. All receptors derive from a man aged 40-49 years with primary liver carcinoma and hepatitis B virus infection. Each CDR3 is given with its conserved first and last residue. D genes are given only for firm matches. A row's size may be missing; if present it is once, few, many or a size class.

length	V	D	size	J	DNA	CDR3
14	TRBV11-2	NA	many	TRBJ2-1	TGTGCCAGCAGCTTAGTTCGGGGAAGGGGTGAGCAGTTCTTC	CASSLVRGRGEQFF
15	TRBV4-1	NA	few	TRBJ1-5	TGCGCCAGCAGCCAAGTTGAAAGGGTCAATCAGCCCCAGCATTTT	CASSQVERVNQPQHF
14	TRBV6-6	TRBD1	few	TRBJ2-1	TGTGCCAGCAGATGGGACAGGGATTACAATGAGCAGTTCTTC	CASRWDRDYNEQFF
16	TRBV6-6	NA	few	TRBJ2-5	TGTGCCAGCAGTTACTTAGGGGGAAGAGGCCAAGAGACCCAGTACTTC	CASSYLGGRGQETQYF
16	TRBV6-1	TRBD1	NA	TRBJ1-2	TGTGCCAGCAGTGAAGGCCCCTGGGACAGCTCCTATGGCTACACCTTC	CASSEGPWDSSYGYTF
13	TRBV6-1	NA	once	TRBJ1-1	TGTGCCAGTTTATCCGAGGTGAACACTGAAGCTTTCTTT	CASLSEVNTEAFF
14	TRBV11-3	NA	many	TRBJ2-1	TGTGCCAGCAGCTTGGGGGCGAGTTCCAATGAGCAGTTCTTC	CASSLGASSNEQFF
15	TRBV4-2	NA	NA	TRBJ2-7	TGTGCCAGCAGCCAAGATCTTTGGAGTACCTACGAGCAGTACTTC	CASSQDLWSTYEQYF
16	TRBV14	TRBD2	NA	TRBJ2-1	TGTGCCAGTAGAGCCGTAGCGGGATGGGCAAACAATGAGCAGTTCTTC	CASRAVAGWANNEQFF
15	TRBV6-5	NA	NA	TRBJ1-5	TGTGCCAGCAGTTACTCGAACGGGGCAGGACAGCCCCAGCATTTT	CASSYSNGAGQPQHF
16	TRBV4-2	NA	NA	TRBJ2-3	TGTGCCAGCAGCCGTGATGCGGGACTTAGCACAGATACGCAGTATTTT	CASSRDAGLSTDTQYF
14	TRBV6-5	NA	NA	TRBJ2-3	TGTGCCAGCAGTTCAGGGCCAGCGGCAGATACGCAGTATTTT	CASSSGPAADTQYF
16	TRBV11-3	NA	many	TRBJ2-1	TGTGCCAGCAGCCCCTCTCGTGACCCTACGGACAATGAGCAGTTCTTC	CASSPSRDPTDNEQFF
12	TRBV11-1	NA	many	TRBJ2-7	TGTGCCAGCAGCTTAGCAGGTCCCGAGCAGTACTTC	CASSLAGPEQYF
15	TRBV4-1	NA	NA	TRBJ2-4	TGCGCCAGCAGCCAAGAGAATAAGGACGGAAACATTCAGTACTTC	CASSQENKDGNIQYF
12	TRBV11-2	NA	many	TRBJ1-1	TGTGCCAGCAGCCCCGATAACACTGAAGCTTTCTTT	CASSPDNTEAFF